The 21 T cell receptor beta chains listed next were all sequenced from one sample in a study of blood T cells in healthy people across ages. Using a J-beta primer mix together with a sample-barcoded 5' primer, a second PCR was run for roughly 6 to 11 cycles. A single record per CDR3 protein comes from TCRdb applying MiXCR to the 5' RACE reads. The repertoire holds around 800,000 distinct CDR3 sequences, with 55% to 65% as singletons. The sequenced sample consisted of blood. These TCRs come from a man in his thirties or forties in good health.

The J gene is TRBJ2-1, the V gene TRBV20-1; 11 bases map to TRBD1. With the DNA end fitting TRBJ2-7 better, the J assignment may be wrong. Germline assignment: CDR1 DFQATT and CDR2 SNEGSKA (reference sequence). The CDR3 covers 14 residues. CDR3 loop: CSADPGQGGREQYF. The DNA for the CDR3 is TGCAGTGCTGATCCGGGACAGGGGGGAAGGGAGCAGTACTTC.

J is TRBJ2-7 and V is TRBV6-2 or TRBV6-3; TRBD1 matches 9 bases. V was clipped by 2 bases and J by 5 bases; unmatched bases: 7. Germline V lookup: CDR1 MNHEY, CDR2 SVGEGT. This CDR3 comprises 15 residues. The CDR3 is CASSYPGQGKDEQYF. For the CDR3, the DNA is TGTGCCAGCAGTTACCCGGGACAGGGTAAGGACGAGCAGTACTTC.

The rearrangement uses TRBV28 and TRBJ2-4; 8 bases match TRBD2. The end of the DNA aligns better with TRBJ2-5, so the J call may be wrong. Germline V gene lookup returns CDR1 MDHEN and CDR2 SYDVKM. CDR3 length equals 17 residues. The CDR3 DNA reads TGTGCCAGCAGTTCCCCCCTAAGGGCGGGGGGCCAAGAGACCCAGTACTTC. Translation: CASSSPLRAGGQETQYF.

This clonotype appeared a few times. CDR3 in DNA: TGTGCCAGCAGCCAAGATAACTGGGGGGACAGGGGGCGAGAGACCCAGTACTTC. Protein: CASSQDNWGDRGRETQYF. The V call is TRBV4-2, the J call TRBJ2-5, with 12 bases that match TRBD1. The CDR3 has 18 residues. The ends lost 0 bases at V and 4 bases at J; junction bases unmatched: 9. CDR1 and CDR2 (germline): LGHNA, YNFKEQ.

The chain couples TRBV28 to TRBJ1-1; D possibly corresponds to TRBD1 (6 bases). Germline values: CDR1 MDHEN, CDR2 SYDVKM. The CDR3 is 14 residues long. V dropped 2 bases and J dropped 7 bases, with 14 bases sitting between them. This chain's CDR3 is CASSLGGDIVEAFF. The CDR3 DNA follows: TGTGCCAGCAGTTTAGGTGGGGACATAGTTGAAGCTTTCTTT.

The V gene is TRBV4-2, the J gene TRBJ1-5; D remains ambiguous. With 1 base removed from V and 0 bases from J, the gap between germline ends came to 16 bases. Per germline, CDR1 LGHNA and CDR2 YNFKEQ. The length of the CDR3 is 18 residues. The CDR3 DNA follows: TGTGCCAGCAGCCAAGGGGAGGCTGCCTCTTATAGCAATCAGCCCCAGCATTTT. Translated: CASSQGEAASYSNQPQHF.

This chain's CDR3 is CASSRSIAGDLQETQYF. In DNA, the CDR3 is TGTGCCAGCAGTCGGAGCATAGCGGGGGACCTCCAAGAGACCCAGTACTTC. This chain uses TRBV5-8 with TRBJ2-5, with 9 bases fitting TRBD2. V shed 5 bases and J 1 base; nucleotides not matched to a gene: 12. Germline V lookup: CDR1 SGHTS, CDR2 YDEGEE. The CDR3 consists of 17 residues.

This chain joins TRBV20-1 and TRBJ2-3, with D possibly being TRBD1 (6 bases). This CDR3 comprises 14 residues. Trimming stripped 5 bases from V and 1 base from J, with 13 bases between. Germline values: CDR1 DFQATT, CDR2 SNEGSKA (reference sequence). The CDR3 loop reads CSAVGQFGTDTQYF. Here the CDR3 DNA reads TGCAGTGCTGTCGGACAGTTCGGCACAGATACGCAGTATTTT.

The J gene is TRBJ2-5, the V gene TRBV29-1; TRBD2 matches at 7 bases. V shed 8 bases and J 4 bases; nucleotides not matched to a gene: 7. The CDR3 is 12 amino acids. Germline CDR1 is SQVTM and CDR2 is ANQGSEA. CDR3 loop: CSFQRGPETQYF. CDR3 DNA sequence: TGCAGCTTTCAGCGGGGCCCAGAGACCCAGTACTTC.

J is TRBJ2-5 and V is TRBV10-3, with 11 positions matching TRBD1. The CDR3 loop spans 16 amino acids. V gave up 10 bases and J gave up 5 bases; unmatched junction bases: 15. Per the germline V gene, CDR1 is ENHRY and CDR2 is SYGVKD. The CDR3 region is CANSSPDRGLEETQYF. The CDR3 DNA sequence: TGTGCCAACAGCAGCCCGGACAGGGGGCTGGAGGAGACCCAGTACTTC.

The chain employs TRBV7-2 and TRBJ1-5; D remains unclear. The germline V gene encodes CDR1 SGHTA and CDR2 FQGNSA. The ends were cut back, 2 bases at V and 0 bases at J, with 5 bases in the middle. This CDR3 region has 14 residues. The CDR3 here is CASSLPYSNQPQHF. The CDR3 nucleotides are TGTGCCAGCAGCTTACCCTATAGCAATCAGCCCCAGCATTTT. Full variable domain (rest looked up from reference TRBV7-2 and TRBJ1-5): GAGVSQSPSNKVTEKGKDVELRCDPISGHTALYWYRQSLGQGLEFLIYFQGNSAPDKSGLPSDRFSAERTGGSVSTLTIQRTQQEDSAVYLCASSLPYSNQPQHFGDGTRLSIL.

The V and J genes are TRBV15 and TRBJ2-5; 12 nucleotides line up with TRBD1. The trim removed 3 bases at V and 5 bases at J, leaving 4 bases unmatched. CDR3 length: 15 amino acids. Germline V gene sequence: CDR1 LNHNV, CDR2 YYDKDF (reference sequence). CDR3 loop: CATSSRDRGQETQYF. In nucleotides, the CDR3 is TGTGCCACCAGCAGCCGGGACAGGGGGCAGGAGACCCAGTACTTC. Full variable domain (rest looked up from reference TRBV15 and TRBJ2-5): DAMVIQNPRYQVTQFGKPVTLSCSQTLNHNVMYWYQQKSSQAPKLLFHYYDKDFNNEADTPDNFQSRRPNTSFCFLDIRSPGLGDTAMYLCATSSRDRGQETQYFGPGTRLLVL.

The chain is built from TRBV5-6 and TRBJ1-6; TRBD1 is a possible D gene (5 bases). V lost 0 bases and J 7 bases, leaving 14 bases between the germline ends. The germline CDR1 and CDR2 sequences are SGHDT and YYEEEE. CDR3 length equals 16 residues. This CDR3 reads CASSLAPAGSNSPLHF. CDR3 DNA: TGTGCCAGCAGCTTGGCCCCGGCAGGGTCCAATTCACCCCTCCACTTT.

This rearrangement joins TRBV28 to TRBJ2-7; D tentatively fits TRBD1 or TRBD2 (6 bases each). Deletions cut 7 bases from V and 3 bases from J, with 16 bases between. The length of the CDR3 is 14 residues. The V gene's germline CDR1 is MDHEN and CDR2 SYDVKM. The CDR3 region has the DNA TGTGCCAGCACCACCATGGGGGGCTTCTACGAGCAGTACTTC. Translated, it gives CASTTMGGFYEQYF.

This clonotype was seen only a few times. The CDR3 DNA reads as TGTGCCACCAGCAGAGATCTGACGGTTAATGAGCAGTTCTTC. Translation: CATSRDLTVNEQFF. The genes are TRBV15 and TRBJ2-1; D ambiguous. CDR1 and CDR2 (germline): LNHNV, YYDKDF (reference sequence). The CDR3 totals 14 residues. V was trimmed by 0 bases and J by 7 bases, leaving 10 bases between them.

The J gene is TRBJ2-3, the V gene TRBV27, with D unclear. Trimming left V 5 bases short and J 4 bases short, with 13 bases between. CDR1 MNHEY and CDR2 SMNVEV come from the germline V gene (reference sequence). This CDR3 has 14 residues. The CDR3 nucleotides are TGTGCCAGCAGTATAACCTTTCGAGCAGATACGCAGTATTTT. Translating it yields CASSITFRADTQYF.

This clonotype was seen only a few times. The rearrangement joins TRBV10-3 to TRBJ2-1, with 7 nucleotides matching TRBD1. The germline V gene has CDR1 ENHRY and CDR2 SYGVKD. The CDR3 contains 16 residues. With 6 bases clipped from V and 1 base from J, the junction kept 9 bases outside the gene matches. CDR3 DNA: TGTGCCATCAGAAATGACAGGGTCCTTTCCTACAATGAGCAGTTCTTC. Its protein product is CAIRNDRVLSYNEQFF.

The V and J genes are TRBV15 and TRBJ2-3; 12 positions agree with TRBD2. This CDR3 contains 22 residues. CDR1 LNHNV and CDR2 YYDKDF come from the germline V gene (reference sequence). The ends lost 4 bases at V and 0 bases at J; junction bases unmatched: 20. CDR3 protein: CATSTPFRDGGTSGPSTDTQYF. CDR3 sequence (DNA): TGTGCCACCAGCACACCGTTCCGGGACGGAGGGACTAGCGGGCCTAGCACAGATACGCAGTATTTT.

This clonotype showed up just once. The CDR3 loop reads CSANGLAGGSGDTQYF. The CDR3 DNA sequence: TGCAGTGCCAACGGACTAGCGGGGGGCTCCGGAGATACGCAGTATTTT. The V call is TRBV20-1, the J call TRBJ2-3; 14 bases map to TRBD2. The CDR3 covers 16 residues. V gave up 6 bases and J gave up 5 bases; unmatched junction bases: 10. Germline lookup yields CDR1 DFQATT and CDR2 SNEGSKA (reference sequence).

The chain combines TRBV11-2 with TRBJ2-1, with 9 bases aligning to TRBD2. In germline, CDR1 is SGHAT, CDR2 FQNNGV. There are 16 residues in the CDR3. J gave up 9 bases and V 2 bases, and 11 bases lay outside the gene matches. The CDR3 region is CASSLIAGGMGGEQFF. CDR3 nucleotide sequence: TGTGCCAGCAGCTTAATCGCGGGGGGGATGGGGGGTGAGCAGTTCTTC.

The chain is built from TRBV12-3 or TRBV12-4 and TRBJ1-1; D is unresolved. V dropped 6 bases and J dropped 4 bases, with 6 bases sitting between them. This CDR3 has 11 amino acids. The CDR3 coding sequence is TGTGCCAGCAGACGGAGCACTGAAGCTTTCTTT. Protein sequence: CASRRSTEAFF.